This is a list of T cell receptor beta chains from one sample in a study of Ad26.COV2.S vaccination and SARS-CoV-2 variants. Assay: immunoSEQ multiplex PCR; the TCRdb copy retains only in-frame clones and omits some. The table lists 380,000 or so clones, around four fifths of them singletons. The sequencing here drew on peripheral blood, taken in a trial of Ad26.COV2.S vaccine versus placebo. Receptors originate from a person between 18 and 60 years old who received the Ad26.COV2.S COVID-19 vaccine or a placebo. CDR3s include the opening cysteine and the closing phenylalanine or tryptophan. D genes are given only for firm matches. The size field is filled for only some rows; it gives once, few, many or a size class.

CASSWGLAGMETQYF	TGTGCCAGCAGCTGGGGACTAGCCGGCATGGAGACCCAGTACTTC	TRBJ2-5	TRBD2	TRBV5-5	.
CASSTHKGGNEQFF	TGTGCCAGTAGTACCCACAAGGGAGGAAATGAGCAGTTCTTC	TRBJ2-1	.	TRBV19	few
CASSLADTQYF	TGTGCCAGCAGCCTCGCGGATACGCAGTATTTT	TRBJ2-3	.	TRBV14	.
CSWSKGLGYTF	TGCAGCTGGTCGAAGGGGTTGGGCTACACCTTC	TRBJ1-2	.	TRBV20-1	once
CASSQGLAGGPGKETQYF	TGCGCCAGCAGCCAGGGACTAGCGGGGGGGCCAGGAAAAGAGACCCAGTACTTC	TRBJ2-5	TRBD2	TRBV4-3	.
CASSDDRGKETQYF	TGTGCCAGCAGTGACGACAGGGGAAAAGAGACCCAGTACTTC	TRBJ2-5	TRBD1	TRBV2	.
CASSMGLGSYEQYF	TGTGCCAGTAGTATGGGACTAGGGTCCTACGAGCAGTACTTC	TRBJ2-7	TRBD2	TRBV19	.
CASSGYAETQYF	TGTGCCAGCAGCGGGTACGCTGAGACCCAGTACTTC	TRBJ2-5	.	TRBV2	.
CASSYGPGAGNTIYF	TGTGCCAGCAGTTACGGTCCGGGGGCTGGAAACACCATATATTTT	TRBJ1-3	.	TRBV6-6	.
CASRYTQQGLSGYTF	TGTGCCAGCCGATACACCCAACAGGGCCTCAGTGGCTACACCTTC	TRBJ1-2	.	TRBV6-5	.
CASSIGPGGGNQPQHF	TGTGCCAGTAGTATAGGACCAGGCGGTGGCAATCAGCCCCAGCATTTT	TRBJ1-5	.	TRBV19	.
CASRAGQGRTDTQYF	TGTGCCAGCAGAGCGGGTCAGGGCCGCACAGATACGCAGTATTTT	TRBJ2-3	.	TRBV9	few
CASSYWGTNQPQHF	TGTGCCAGCAGTTACTGGGGGACTAATCAGCCCCAGCATTTT	TRBJ1-5	.	TRBV6-2/TRBV6-3	.
CAISEGISEAFF	TGTGCCATCAGTGAGGGAATATCCGAAGCTTTCTTT	TRBJ1-1	.	TRBV10-3	.
CASSLAAGGEKLFF	TGCGCCAGCAGCTTGGCCGCCGGAGGGGAAAAACTGTTTTTT	TRBJ1-4	.	TRBV5-1	.
CASSHIGNTGELFF	TGTGCCAGCAGCCATATCGGGAACACCGGGGAGCTGTTTTTT	TRBJ2-2	.	TRBV3-1/TRBV3-2	.
CSAGYEQYF	TGCAGTGCTGGCTACGAGCAGTACTTC	TRBJ2-7	.	TRBV20-1	.
CASSPRTSGRPLAKNIQYF	TGTGCCAGCTCACCACGGACTAGCGGGAGGCCTCTGGCCAAAAACATTCAGTACTTC	TRBJ2-4	TRBD2	TRBV18	.
CASSGGGGVTYGYTF	TGTGCCAGTAGTGGCGGGGGCGGGGTGACCTATGGCTACACCTTC	TRBJ1-2	.	TRBV19	.
CASSYRGSTNEKLFF	TGTGCCAGCAGTTACAGAGGGTCAACTAATGAAAAACTGTTTTTT	TRBJ1-4	.	TRBV6-5	.
CASSLPVGGGYNEQFF	TGTGCCAGCAGCTTACCGGTAGGGGGTGGCTACAATGAGCAGTTCTTC	TRBJ2-1	.	TRBV7-9	.
CAISEQQGYTEAFF	TGTGCCATCAGTGAGCAGCAGGGGTATACTGAAGCTTTCTTT	TRBJ1-1	.	TRBV10-3	once
CASSPGGAGGETQYF	TGTGCCAGCAGCCCTGGGGGAGCGGGGGGAGAGACCCAGTACTTC	TRBJ2-5	TRBD2	TRBV7-2	few
CASSFTESGANVLTF	TGTGCCAGCAGCTTTACAGAGTCTGGGGCCAACGTCCTGACTTTC	TRBJ2-6	.	TRBV7-9	.
CASSPTRVLGEKLFF	TGTGCCAGCAGCCCTACCCGGGTCCTGGGTGAAAAACTGTTTTTT	TRBJ1-4	.	TRBV7-8	.
CAWTGTQVLSSGNTIYF	TGTGCCTGGACCGGGACACAAGTTTTAAGCTCTGGAAACACCATATATTTT	TRBJ1-3	.	TRBV30	.
CATSRGGTGGHEQYF	TGTGCCACCAGCAGAGGGGGGACAGGGGGGCACGAGCAGTACTTC	TRBJ2-7	TRBD1	TRBV15	.
CASSYLEEGGDGYTF	TGTGCCAGCAGCTACCTCGAGGAGGGGGGAGATGGCTACACCTTC	TRBJ1-2	.	TRBV2	.
CASSEGSGADTQYF	TGTGCCAGCAGCGAAGGATCCGGCGCAGATACGCAGTATTTT	TRBJ2-3	.	TRBV11-2	.
CASSMGQEVEQFF	TGTGCCAGCAGCATGGGACAGGAAGTTGAGCAGTTCTTC	TRBJ2-1	TRBD1	TRBV7-2	.
CASSPSRGASQETQYF	TGTGCCAGCAGCCCTTCAAGGGGGGCGTCCCAAGAGACCCAGTACTTC	TRBJ2-5	.	TRBV7-9	.
CASSPQRDEQYF	TGTGCCAGCTCACCACAGAGGGACGAGCAGTACTTC	TRBJ2-7	.	TRBV18	.
CASRSDYNEQFF	TGTGCCAGCAGAAGCGATTACAATGAGCAGTTCTTC	TRBJ2-1	.	TRBV28	.
CAWSVGGDQPQHF	TGTGCCTGGAGTGTAGGGGGGGATCAGCCCCAGCATTTT	TRBJ1-5	.	TRBV30	few
CASSVAGQGALGEQFF	TGTGCCAGCAGCGTAGCCGGGCAGGGGGCGCTTGGTGAGCAGTTCTTC	TRBJ2-1	TRBD1	TRBV9	.
CASSVVPDTMYGYTF	TGTGCCAGCAGCGTAGTCCCGGACACGATGTATGGCTACACCTTC	TRBJ1-2	.	TRBV9	.
CASSLDSAADTQYF	TGTGCCAGCAGCTTAGATTCGGCGGCAGATACGCAGTATTTT	TRBJ2-3	.	TRBV11-3	.
CASSKKRERYEQYF	TGTGCCAGTAGTAAAAAGCGGGAGCGGTACGAGCAGTACTTC	TRBJ2-7	TRBD2	TRBV19	.
CASSPVGLAGMTGELFF	TGTGCCAGCAGCCCTGTGGGACTAGCGGGGATGACCGGGGAGCTGTTTTTT	TRBJ2-2	TRBD2	TRBV4-2	.
CASSQIISRTSGVDYEQYF	TGCGCCAGCAGCCAAATTATCTCGCGGACTAGCGGAGTAGACTACGAGCAGTACTTC	TRBJ2-7	TRBD2	TRBV4-1	.
CASSFRWGNNEQFF	TGTGCCAGCAGCTTTCGATGGGGGAACAATGAGCAGTTCTTC	TRBJ2-1	.	TRBV11-3	few
CASSLVVPGGYTF	TGTGCCAGCAGTTTAGTGGTTCCGGGGGGCTACACCTTC	TRBJ1-2	.	TRBV12-3/TRBV12-4	.
CASSWTETNYGYTF	TGTGCCAGTAGTTGGACAGAAACTAACTATGGCTACACCTTC	TRBJ1-2	.	TRBV19	.
CASSPPSYEQYF	TGCGCCAGCAGCCCACCTTCCTACGAGCAGTACTTC	TRBJ2-7	.	TRBV5-1	.
CACRDRVAGQPQHF	TGTGCCTGCAGAGACAGGGTGGCGGGTCAGCCCCAGCATTTT	TRBJ1-5	TRBD1	TRBV28	.